Each of the 32 T cell receptor beta chains below was sequenced from the same sample in a study of Ad26.COV2.S vaccination and SARS-CoV-2 variants. Some clones are missing from TCRdb's copy, which holds only in-frame ones; the method was immunoSEQ multiplex PCR. Altogether about 350,000 clones are present, 92% being singletons, with the ten largest covering 3.9%. Here the sequenced sample was peripheral blood, taken after recovery from COVID-19. These receptors all stem from a human donor who had recovered from COVID-19.

The rearrangement joins TRBV10-1 to TRBJ1-3; D is unclear. Germline CDR1 WNHNN, CDR2 SYGVQD (reference sequence). The CDR3 loop spans 13 amino acids. The V end lost 6 bases, the J end lost 1 base, and 7 bases lay between the germline ends. In nucleotides, the CDR3 is TGCGCCAGCAGCAGGAGTTCTGGAAACACCATATATTTT. Residues: CASSRSSGNTIYF.

The rearrangement uses TRBV6-4 and TRBJ1-1, with D tentatively TRBD1 (5 bases). V was clipped by 0 bases and J by 11 bases, with 13 bases between them. The CDR3 consists of 13 residues. Germline lookup yields CDR1 MRHNA and CDR2 SNTAGT. CDR3 sequence (DNA): TGTGCCAGCAGTGACTCGCGGGACGGTAGGGCTTTCTTT. Amino acids: CASSDSRDGRAFF.

There are a few counts of this clone. The chain joins TRBV6-5 to TRBJ1-1; D call uncertain. V was shortened by 6 bases and J by 5 bases, with 16 bases between the two germline ends. The CDR3 sequence is 14 residues long. Germline values: CDR1 MNHEY, CDR2 SVGAGI. The CDR3 DNA sequence: TGTGCCAGCAGAACACAGTGGGAAGGGACTGAAGCTTTCTTT. Amino acids: CASRTQWEGTEAFF.

The chain joins TRBV27 to TRBJ2-7, with TRBD1 as a possible D gene (6 bases). V gave up 7 bases and J gave up 4 bases, with 26 bases separating them. This CDR3 has 17 amino acids. The V gene's germline CDR1 is MNHEY and CDR2 SMNVEV (reference sequence). The CDR3 protein is CASNAIGTPSWPYEQYF. CDR3 nucleotide sequence: TGTGCCAGCAACGCTATCGGGACACCCTCTTGGCCTTACGAGCAGTACTTC.

The chain joins TRBV7-6 to TRBJ2-2; D remains unclear. The germline gives CDR1 SGHVS, CDR2 FNYEAQ. The CDR3 loop spans 16 amino acids. V was clipped by 0 bases and J by 0 bases, with 8 bases between them. Written as DNA, the CDR3 is TGTGCCAGCAGCTTAGCGCCCCCCCCGAACACCGGGGAGCTGTTTTTT. This gives the protein CASSLAPPPNTGELFF. Full variable domain (missing parts from reference TRBV7-6 and TRBJ2-2): GAGVSQSPRYKVTKRGQDVALRCDPISGHVSLYWYRQALGQGPEFLTYFNYEAQQDKSGLPNDRFSAERPEGSISTLTIQRTEQRDSAMYRCASSLAPPPNTGELFFGEGSRLTVL.

The chain carries TRBV2 and TRBJ2-1; unclear D gene. Trimming removed 7 bases at V and 7 bases at J, with 8 bases between. CDR1 SNHLY and CDR2 FYNNEI come from the germline V gene. CDR3 size: 11 residues. CDR3 bases: TGTGCCAGCACTGGTGAAAATGAGCAGTTCTTC. Its translation is CASTGENEQFF.

V usage is TRBV11-2 and J usage is TRBJ2-1; 9 bases line up with TRBD2. This CDR3 has 17 amino acids. Germline CDR1 reads SGHAT; CDR2 reads FQNNGV. V gave up 5 bases and J gave up 7 bases; unmatched junction bases: 15. The CDR3, as DNA: TGTGCCAGCAGCACGCCGCTCTGGGGCGGGGGGGGAAATGAGCAGTTCTTC. Translated: CASSTPLWGGGGNEQFF.

The CDR3 sequence: CASSPGGGGTQYF. CDR3 bases: TGTGCCAGCAGCCCCGGCGGGGGGGGGACCCAGTACTTC. The chain carries TRBV9 and TRBJ2-5; 9 nucleotides align to TRBD2. V lost 4 bases to trimming and J lost 7 bases; unmatched junction nucleotides: 5. Germline values: CDR1 SGDLS, CDR2 YYNGEE. CDR3 length: 13 residues.

The rearrangement links TRBV6-5 to TRBJ1-6; 7 nucleotides line up with TRBD1. V lost 4 bases, J lost 11 bases, and 8 bases stayed unmatched. Germline lookup yields CDR1 MNHEY and CDR2 SVGAGI. The CDR3 has 14 residues. CDR3 DNA: TGTGCCAGCAGTTCCGGGACAGAGGTCCCACCCCTCCACTTT. Its protein product is CASSSGTEVPPLHF.

This clone was seen only once. The V call is TRBV6-5, the J call TRBJ1-4; 12 bases line up with TRBD1. Trimming at V came to 6 bases and at J to 10 bases, leaving 6 bases not matched to a gene. The CDR3 runs to 14 residues. The V gene's germline CDR1 is MNHEY and CDR2 SVGAGI. The CDR3 loop is CASSGGQGAGKLFF. CDR3 nucleotides: TGTGCCAGCAGCGGGGGACAGGGGGCTGGAAAACTGTTTTTT.

The chain recombines TRBV6-7 with TRBJ2-5; D remains unclear. TRBV6-7 is designated an ORF whose function remains uncertain. CDR3 size: 13 residues. V dropped 4 bases and J dropped 1 base, with 7 bases sitting between them. CDR3 region: CASSFGRQETQYF. The DNA of the CDR3 is TGTGCCAGCAGTTTTGGCCGCCAAGAGACCCAGTACTTC.

The V and J genes are TRBV7-9 and TRBJ1-1; maybe TRBD1 (5 bases). Germline V gives CDR1 SEHNR, CDR2 FQNEAQ (reference sequence). Trimming shortened V by 1 base and J by 1 base, and 13 bases separated the two germline ends. CDR3 length equals 16 residues. CDR3 coding DNA: TGTGCCAGCAGCTTAGTCATAGGGACTGGGAACACTGAAGCTTTCTTT. Translating it yields CASSLVIGTGNTEAFF.

The chain joins TRBV11-2 to TRBJ1-5; 10 bases agree with TRBD1. This CDR3 has 16 residues. Germline CDR1 SGHAT, CDR2 FQNNGV. V shed 1 base, J shed 2 bases, and the junction held 2 bases outside the gene matches. The CDR3: CASSLGGTGGNQPQHF. The CDR3 DNA reads as TGTGCCAGCAGCTTAGGAGGGACAGGGGGCAATCAGCCCCAGCATTTT.

This clone was recorded once. The chain couples TRBV7-8 to TRBJ2-2, with TRBD2 identical over 7 bases. The germline CDR1 and CDR2 sequences are SGHVS and FQNEAQ. The CDR3 has 13 amino acids. V shed 4 bases and J 5 bases; nucleotides not matched to a gene: 1. CDR3 sequence: CASSSGGTGELFF. The CDR3 DNA reads as TGTGCCAGCAGCTCGGGGGGAACCGGGGAGCTGTTTTTT.

The genes are TRBV18 and TRBJ2-7; TRBD1 matches 7 bases. The ends lost 5 bases at V and 3 bases at J; junction bases unmatched: 16. The germline V gene encodes CDR1 KGHSH and CDR2 LQKENI. The CDR3 extends over 17 amino acids. CDR3 loop: CASSAAGGRGEGYEQYF. In DNA form, the CDR3 reads TGTGCCAGCTCAGCGGCAGGGGGTAGAGGAGAGGGCTACGAGCAGTACTTC.

The chain joins TRBV7-9 to TRBJ1-5; 8 bases fit TRBD1. Germline CDR1 SEHNR, CDR2 FQNEAQ (reference sequence). J gave up 5 bases and V 5 bases, and 8 bases lay outside the gene matches. This CDR3 comprises 15 residues. The CDR3 sequence: CASSPGTGHYQPQHF. In DNA form, the CDR3 reads TGTGCCAGCAGCCCCGGGACAGGACATTATCAGCCCCAGCATTTT.

The chain recombines TRBV5-5 with TRBJ1-1, with TRBD1 as a possible D gene (6 bases). CDR3 length equals 15 residues. Germline lookup yields CDR1 SGHKS and CDR2 YYEKEE (reference sequence). Trimming left V 3 bases short and J 5 bases short, with 17 bases between. CDR3 sequence reads: CASSSQDRKGTEAFF. DNA of the CDR3: TGTGCCAGCAGCTCCCAAGACAGGAAAGGGACTGAAGCTTTCTTT.

The CDR3 sequence is CASSLASGGQETQYF. In nucleotides, the CDR3 is TGTGCCAGCAGCTTAGCGAGCGGAGGACAAGAGACCCAGTACTTC. The rearrangement joins TRBV7-6 to TRBJ2-5; a weak D match, TRBD2 (5 bases). The CDR3 loop spans 15 amino acids. Germline CDR1 SGHVS, CDR2 FNYEAQ. Trimming took 0 bases from V and 2 from J, leaving 10 bases between them.

The chain couples TRBV7-3 to TRBJ2-5; 8 nucleotides match TRBD1. The CDR3 has 14 residues. V shed 5 bases and J 5 bases; nucleotides not matched to a gene: 7. Germline V gene data show CDR1 as SGHTA and CDR2 as FQGTGA. The CDR3 coding sequence is TGTGCCAGCAGCATAGACAGGGGCGCCGAGACCCAGTACTTC. Residues: CASSIDRGAETQYF.

The gene calls are TRBV11-2 and TRBJ1-1; TRBD1 agrees at 8 bases. This CDR3 is 14 amino acids long. Germline V lookup: CDR1 SGHAT, CDR2 FQNNGV. The V and J ends lost 5 bases and 8 bases, in that order; junction bases with no gene match: 10. CDR3 in DNA: TGTGCCAGCAGCAAGACAGGGGTTAGTTCCGAAGCTTTCTTT. This gives the protein CASSKTGVSSEAFF. The entire variable domain, with the rest obtained from reference TRBV11-2 and TRBJ1-1, is as follows: EAGVAQSPRYKIIEKRQSVAFWCNPISGHATLYWYQQILGQGPKLLIQFQNNGVVDDSQLPKDRFSAERLKGVDSTLKIQPAKLEDSAVYLCASSKTGVSSEAFFGQGTRLTVV.

The gene calls are TRBV9 and TRBJ1-1; perhaps TRBD1 as D (5 bases). The CDR3 length is 12 residues. Germline V gene data show CDR1 as SGDLS and CDR2 as YYNGEE. V lost 4 bases, J lost 2 bases, and 6 bases lay in between. Written as DNA, the CDR3 is TGTGCCAGCAGCAGGGGAAACACTGAAGCTTTCTTT. Protein: CASSRGNTEAFF. The whole variable domain, remainder taken from reference TRBV9 and TRBJ1-1, is DSGVTQTPKHLITATGQRVTLRCSPRSGDLSVYWYQQSLDQGLQFLIQYYNGEERAKGNILERFSAQQFPDLHSELNLSSLELGDSALYFCASSRGNTEAFFGQGTRLTVV.

The gene calls are TRBV6-2 or TRBV6-3 and TRBJ2-3, with D perhaps given as TRBD1 or TRBD2 (5 bases each). This CDR3 is 14 amino acids long. CDR1 and CDR2 (germline): MNHEY, SVGEGT. The ends were cut back, 5 bases at V and 5 bases at J, with 14 bases in the middle. Here the CDR3 reads CASSLRGRGDTQYF. DNA for the CDR3: TGTGCCAGCAGTCTAAGGGGACGGGGAGATACGCAGTATTTT.

V is TRBV28 and J is TRBJ1-1; TRBD1 matches 7 bases. The CDR3 contains 15 residues. V shed 4 bases, J shed 1 base, and the junction held 6 bases outside the gene matches. Germline values: CDR1 MDHEN, CDR2 SYDVKM. CDR3 region: CASSSAGTANTEAFF. The CDR3 coding sequence is TGTGCCAGCAGTTCAGCCGGGACAGCGAACACTGAAGCTTTCTTT.

This chain joins TRBV27 and TRBJ1-6; D remains ambiguous. The CDR3 length is 16 residues. Looked up from germline, CDR1 is MNHEY and CDR2 is SMNVEV (reference sequence). V lost 2 bases and J 3 bases, leaving 11 bases between the germline ends. CDR3 region: CASSLEAELYNSPLHF. The DNA of the CDR3 is TGTGCCAGCAGTTTAGAGGCAGAACTCTATAATTCACCCCTCCACTTT.

V and J are TRBV12-3 or TRBV12-4 and TRBJ1-1; no clear D. This CDR3 comprises 13 residues. The V and J ends lost 6 bases and 5 bases respectively, with 13 bases between them. The CDR3 sequence: CASSPGLPTEAFF. CDR3 in DNA: TGTGCCAGCAGCCCAGGTTTACCAACTGAAGCTTTCTTT.

This clone showed up just once. The chain is built from TRBV18 and TRBJ2-3; 8 bases match TRBD1. The junction had 7 bases not matched to a gene; V was cut back by 8 bases and J by 0 bases. Germline CDR1 is KGHSH and CDR2 is LQKENI. The CDR3 extends over 15 amino acids. CDR3 region: CASAPRGRSTDTQYF. CDR3 DNA sequence: TGTGCCAGCGCCCCCAGGGGGCGAAGCACAGATACGCAGTATTTT.

J is TRBJ1-5 and V is TRBV10-3; no reliable D call. Germline values: CDR1 ENHRY, CDR2 SYGVKD. The CDR3 totals 14 residues. The germline V and J ends were trimmed by 9 bases and 1 base, with 13 bases remaining between them. Written as DNA, the CDR3 is TGTGCCATAGGCGACCTTATGAGCAATCAGCCCCAGCATTTT. It specifies CAIGDLMSNQPQHF.

This chain connects TRBV20-1 to TRBJ2-1; D not resolved. The V gene lost 2 bases and the J gene lost 4 bases, with 3 bases spanning the gap. CDR3 length: 11 residues. In germline, CDR1 is DFQATT, CDR2 SNEGSKA (reference sequence). The CDR3 bases are TGCAGTGCTAGACCTTACAATGAGCAGTTCTTC. It translates to CSARPYNEQFF.

The chain has TRBV7-2 and TRBJ2-3; 7 nucleotides agree with TRBD2. J gave up 2 bases and V 5 bases, and 7 bases lay outside the gene matches. The CDR3 consists of 15 residues. Per the germline V gene, CDR1 is SGHTA and CDR2 is FQGNSA. This CDR3 is CASSPAGGSTDTQYF. The CDR3, as DNA: TGTGCCAGCAGCCCGGCCGGGGGGTCCACAGATACGCAGTATTTT.

As concerns this clone: The sample carries other DNA sequences with the same CDR3. The chain has TRBV7-2 and TRBJ2-5; possibly TRBD2 for D (7 bases). The CDR3 runs 17 residues. The V end was cut by 1 base, the J end by 2 bases, with 17 bases between. In germline, CDR1 is SGHTA, CDR2 FQGNSA. The CDR3: CASSLVGGGAVQETQYF. The CDR3 DNA sequence: TGTGCCAGCAGCTTAGTAGGTGGGGGGGCCGTACAAGAGACCCAGTACTTC.

This rearrangement joins TRBV12-3 or TRBV12-4 to TRBJ2-2; no definite D call. The CDR3 contains 13 residues. V lost 2 bases and J 5 bases, leaving 6 bases between the germline ends. The CDR3 DNA follows: TGTGCCAGCAGTTTAAGGGTAACCGGGGAGCTGTTTTTT. As protein: CASSLRVTGELFF.

The chain employs TRBV6-6 and TRBJ2-3; D might be TRBD2 (6 bases). CDR3 length equals 15 residues. Germline lookup yields CDR1 MNHNY and CDR2 SVGAGI (reference sequence). Trimming removed 6 bases at V and 0 bases at J, with 13 bases between. This chain's CDR3 is CASSDLSGSTDTQYF. CDR3 DNA: TGTGCCAGCAGCGACCTTAGCGGTAGCACAGATACGCAGTATTTT.